These 31 T cell receptor beta chains came from one sample sequenced in a study of vaccination and CD4 T cells after COVID-19 (dated by TCRdb to about 2022). Antigen specificity for these receptors is unknown. Library creation used PCR. Sequencing was performed on an Illumina iSeq 100. DNA from cultured CD4+ T cells was subjected to TCR sequencing with the Oncomine TCR Beta short-read assay at the Johns Hopkins FTIC core. The public reads were quality trimmed at Q25 with fastp and then assembled into clones with MiXCR by TCRdb, keeping productive beta chains. Rows with one shared CDR3 protein collapse into an entry with the most common genes and DNA. Within this sample are 10,000 to 15,000 distinct CDR3 sequences, with roughly 51% of them counted one time only. The top ten constitute less than 40% of the sample. According to the study, the label for this sample's treatment or condition signals: roughly nine-day PBMC culture with coronavirus spike peptide pools or control peptides (ViraFEST assay).

Sequencing was performed on CD4+ T cells from blood, cultured in vitro. These TCRs come from a human donor who had recovered from COVID-19.

J is TRBJ1-5 and V is TRBV15, with unresolved D. The V and J ends lost 2 bases and 9 bases respectively, with 17 bases between them. Germline CDR1 is LNHNV and CDR2 is YYDKDF (reference sequence). The CDR3 runs to 15 residues. As DNA, the CDR3 is TGTGCCACCAGCAGACCGGACGGCTCTATCCGGCCCCAGCATTTT. As protein: CATSRPDGSIRPQHF.

This clonotype was picked up a small number of times. The CDR3 spells CASSPLNPGPEQFF. As DNA, the CDR3 is TGTGCCAGCAGCCCCCTCAACCCCGGGCCTGAGCAGTTCTTC. The rearrangement links TRBV7-8 to TRBJ2-1, with D uncertain. This CDR3 spans 14 amino acids. The germline CDR1 and CDR2 sequences are SGHVS and FQNEAQ. V lost 5 bases and J lost 9, with 17 bases in between.

This clonotype has a handful of counts. The rearrangement links TRBV27 to TRBJ1-5; 8 bases align to TRBD1. The trim removed 3 bases at V and 4 bases at J, leaving 2 bases unmatched. The CDR3 covers 14 residues. Germline values: CDR1 MNHEY, CDR2 SMNVEV (reference sequence). The CDR3 bases are TGTGCCAGCAGTTTCACAGGGGGAAATCAGCCCCAGCATTTT. Translated: CASSFTGGNQPQHF.

Here the CDR3 DNA reads TGTGCCAGCACGGCAGGGGTACGACGGCTGAACACTGAAGCTTTCTTT. It encodes CASTAGVRRLNTEAFF. The chain employs TRBV28 and TRBJ1-1, with a possible D match to TRBD1 (6 bases). V lost 7 bases and J 0 bases, leaving 18 bases between the germline ends. Germline V lookup: CDR1 MDHEN, CDR2 SYDVKM. There are 16 residues in the CDR3.

This clonotype was counted between two and nine times. The V gene is TRBV28, the J gene TRBJ2-2; D not certain. The V and J ends lost 4 bases and 0 bases respectively, with 3 bases between them. This CDR3 is built from 13 residues. Germline V lookup: CDR1 MDHEN, CDR2 SYDVKM. DNA of the CDR3: TGTGCCAGCAGTTCCCCGAACACCGGGGAGCTGTTTTTT. The encoded protein is CASSSPNTGELFF. Complete variable domain (other parts from reference TRBV28 and TRBJ2-2): DVKVTQSSRYLVKRTGEKVFLECVQDMDHENMFWYRQDPGLGLRLIYFSYDVKMKEKGDIPEGYSVSREKKERFSLILESASTNQTSMYLCASSSPNTGELFFGEGSRLTVL.

The J gene is TRBJ2-1, the V gene TRBV7-9; TRBD1 might be the D (6 bases). This CDR3 region has 14 residues. The V gene lost 4 bases and the J gene lost 7 bases, with 14 bases spanning the gap. The germline CDR1 and CDR2 sequences are SEHNR and FQNEAQ (reference sequence). The DNA of the CDR3 is TGTGCCAGCAGCTCAGGACACAGGGATAATGAGCAGTTCTTC. Its protein is CASSSGHRDNEQFF.

This sequence joins TRBV7-2 and TRBJ2-5; 10 bases match TRBD2. V lost 7 bases and J lost 4; bases outside the gene matches: 3. Germline V CDR1 and CDR2: SGHTA, FQGNSA. The CDR3 consists of 13 residues. CDR3 protein: CASTSGRAETQYF. DNA for the CDR3: TGTGCCAGCACGAGCGGGAGGGCAGAGACCCAGTACTTC.

This clonotype was picked up one time. This chain links TRBV19 with TRBJ1-1; possibly TRBD1 for D (5 bases). Between the trimmed V and J ends, which lost 5 bases and 1 base, there was a span of 11 bases. The length of the CDR3 is 14 residues. Germline CDR1 and CDR2: LNHDA and SQIVND (reference sequence). The CDR3 DNA is TGTGCCAGTAGTGTCGGTGGGGGGAACACTGAAGCTTTCTTT. The encoded protein is CASSVGGGNTEAFF.

This clonotype was counted between two and nine times. The chain recombines TRBV6-1 with TRBJ1-3; D is uncertain. V was pared by 0 bases and J by 4 bases, with 10 bases between. This CDR3 spans 15 amino acids. Germline CDR1 is MNHNS and CDR2 is SASEGT. The CDR3 nucleotides are TGTGCCAGCAGTGAAGCGAGTGGGTTCGGAAACACCATATATTTT. It translates to CASSEASGFGNTIYF.

The genes are TRBV20-1 and TRBJ2-3, with 13 nucleotides matching TRBD2. The V and J ends lost 5 bases and 2 bases, in that order; junction bases with no gene match: 16. Germline V CDR1 and CDR2: DFQATT, SNEGSKA (reference sequence). The CDR3 is 19 residues long. The CDR3 coding sequence is TGCAGTGCTCTCGTGGGGAGACTAGCGGGGGGAGTGCTCACAGATACGCAGTATTTT. This translates into CSALVGRLAGGVLTDTQYF.

The J gene is TRBJ1-5, the V gene TRBV20-1, with 8 bases fitting TRBD1. The CDR3 has 17 amino acids. CDR1 is DFQATT, CDR2 SNEGSKA, per germline (reference sequence). V lost 5 bases to trimming and J lost 2 bases; unmatched junction nucleotides: 14. DNA for the CDR3: TGCAGTGCTTCCCCCCCCTCAGGGGGCGGCGGCAATCAGCCCCAGCATTTT. Translating gives CSASPPSGGGGNQPQHF.

CDR3: CASSPRREGTEAFF. The CDR3, as DNA: TGTGCCAGCAGCCCCCGGCGGGAGGGCACTGAAGCTTTCTTT. The chain carries TRBV11-2 and TRBJ1-1; no firm D call. Germline CDR1 reads SGHAT; CDR2 reads FQNNGV. V gave up 5 bases and J gave up 4 bases, with 14 bases separating them. The CDR3 runs to 14 residues.

This chain uses TRBV7-9 with TRBJ1-3; D is undetermined. The CDR3 covers 12 residues. Per the germline V gene, CDR1 is SEHNR and CDR2 is FQNEAQ (reference sequence). The V end was cut by 0 bases, the J end by 3 bases, with 0 bases between. The CDR3 reads CASSLAGNTIYF. The CDR3 DNA follows: TGTGCCAGCAGCTTAGCTGGAAACACCATATATTTT.

The chain has TRBV6-2 or TRBV6-3 and TRBJ2-5; 7 bases agree with TRBD1. The CDR3 sequence is 13 residues long. Trimming removed 6 bases from V and 2 bases from J; junction bases left unmatched: 3. Germline CDR1 is MNHEY and CDR2 is SVGEGT. CDR3 bases: TGTGCCAGCAGACCGGACAGGCAAGAGACCCAGTACTTC. Translated: CASRPDRQETQYF.

This chain links TRBV24-1 with TRBJ1-2; the match to TRBD1 covers 8 bases. Germline loops: CDR1 KGHDR, CDR2 SFDVKD. V lost 4 bases, J lost 4 bases, and 10 bases stayed unmatched. The CDR3 has 16 amino acids. The CDR3 spells CATSEPSTGEGYGYTF. Written as DNA, the CDR3 is TGTGCCACCAGTGAGCCTTCGACAGGGGAAGGCTATGGCTACACCTTC.

This clonotype was seen a few times. The chain links TRBV20-1 to TRBJ2-5; 9 nucleotides match TRBD2. The CDR3 is 16 amino acids. CDR1 and CDR2 (germline): DFQATT, SNEGSKA (reference sequence). V dropped 0 bases and J dropped 1; count of bases not matched to a gene: 6. CDR3 DNA sequence: TGCAGTGCTAGAGATCGGCTAGCGGGGACCCAAGAGACCCAGTACTTC. Translated, it gives CSARDRLAGTQETQYF.

The V gene is TRBV6-1, the J gene TRBJ2-7, with a possible D match to TRBD2 (5 bases). Per germline, CDR1 MNHNS and CDR2 SASEGT. The germline V and J ends were trimmed by 8 bases and 4 bases, with 27 bases remaining between them. The CDR3 covers 17 residues. CDR3 in amino acids: CASRGLSGRGYMYEQYF. The CDR3 DNA reads TGTGCCAGCCGAGGTCTGTCTGGTCGCGGGTATATGTACGAGCAGTACTTC.

This clonotype has more than one count but fewer than ten. The V call is TRBV19, the J call TRBJ1-1; tentative D call: TRBD1 (6 bases). This CDR3 region has 14 residues. CDR1 is LNHDA and CDR2 is SQIVND in the germline V gene (reference sequence). With 7 bases removed from V and 0 bases from J, the gap between germline ends came to 12 bases. CDR3 in DNA: TGTGCCAGTAAGTCCCAGGGGCTGAACACTGAAGCTTTCTTT. Translated: CASKSQGLNTEAFF.

V is TRBV20-1 and J is TRBJ2-2, with 9 bases matching TRBD2. Germline V gives CDR1 DFQATT, CDR2 SNEGSKA (reference sequence). Trimming removed 7 bases from V and 5 bases from J; junction bases left unmatched: 5. This CDR3 has 13 amino acids. CDR3 loop: CSGRAGGTGELFF. CDR3 nucleotide sequence: TGCAGTGGCAGGGCGGGAGGGACCGGGGAGCTGTTTTTT.

The chain combines TRBV2 with TRBJ2-7; possibly TRBD1 for D (6 bases). The germline V gene has CDR1 SNHLY and CDR2 FYNNEI. This CDR3 contains 15 residues. V was pared by 2 bases and J by 0 bases, with 11 bases between. Written as DNA, the CDR3 is TGTGCCAGCAGTGAATTGCAGGGGAGCTCCTACGAGCAGTACTTC. Translated: CASSELQGSSYEQYF.

The rearrangement uses TRBV6-1 and TRBJ1-5; the D gene is possibly TRBD1 (5 bases). Germline V CDR1 and CDR2: MNHNS, SASEGT. V was cut by 6 bases and J by 1 base, with 10 bases left in between. The CDR3 is 14 residues long. This chain's CDR3 is CASSPRGSNQPQHF. The CDR3 region has the DNA TGTGCCAGCAGCCCCCGGGGGAGCAATCAGCCCCAGCATTTT.

This clonotype has more than one count but fewer than ten. The chain combines TRBV7-8 with TRBJ1-2, with 7 bases fitting TRBD1. From germline, CDR1 is SGHVS and CDR2 FQNEAQ. After removal of 5 bases from V and 8 bases from J, the junction contained 11 bases not matched to a gene. The CDR3 spans 14 residues. The CDR3 sequence is CASSQQDRSGGYTF. In DNA, the CDR3 is TGTGCCAGCAGCCAGCAGGACAGGTCGGGAGGCTACACCTTC.

The V and J genes are TRBV6-2 or TRBV6-3 and TRBJ2-2; D unresolved. The length of the CDR3 is 13 residues. The V and J ends lost 6 bases and 6 bases respectively, with 11 bases between them. The germline gives CDR1 MNHEY, CDR2 SVGEGT. The CDR3 bases are TGTGCCAGCAGCCCGTCGGCTTCCGGGGAGCTGTTTTTT. Its protein product is CASSPSASGELFF.

The chain uses TRBV6-2 or TRBV6-3 and TRBJ1-2; TRBD1 matches 10 bases. The V gene end was trimmed by 6 bases and the J gene end by 8 bases; junction bases not matched to a gene: 6. Germline V CDR1 and CDR2: MNHEY, SVGEGT. There are 13 residues in the CDR3. The CDR3 DNA is TGTGCCAGCAGGGCGACAGGGGGCGGCGGCTACACCTTC. Translated, it gives CASRATGGGGYTF.

This clonotype has just a few counts. This chain links TRBV6-1 with TRBJ1-5; D uncertain. CDR1 is MNHNS, CDR2 SASEGT, per germline. CDR3 size: 12 residues. V was pared by 7 bases and J by 3 bases, with 7 bases between. The CDR3 protein is CASTINNQPQHF. The DNA of the CDR3 is TGTGCCAGCACGATAAACAATCAGCCCCAGCATTTT.

The rearrangement links TRBV7-6 to TRBJ2-4; 8 bases are a match to TRBD1. Per the germline V gene, CDR1 is SGHVS and CDR2 is FNYEAQ. This CDR3 has 17 amino acids. Trimming cost V 5 bases and J 2 bases; bases outside gene matches: 11. CDR3 nucleotides: TGTGCCAGCAGCCCACGGACAGGGCCCGTTTCCAAAAACATTCAGTACTTC. Its translation is CASSPRTGPVSKNIQYF.

The chain links TRBV30 to TRBJ2-3, with D perhaps matching TRBD1 (5 bases). V lost 5 bases to trimming and J lost 1 base, with 19 bases between them. CDR1 and CDR2 from the germline V gene are GTSNPN and SVGIG (reference sequence). The CDR3 has 16 amino acids. The CDR3 sequence: CAWSTKGVGGTDTQYF. The CDR3 nucleotides are TGTGCCTGGTCAACTAAAGGGGTTGGAGGCACAGATACGCAGTATTTT.

V and J are TRBV19 and TRBJ1-6; D is undetermined. The germline CDR1 and CDR2 sequences are LNHDA and SQIVND (reference sequence). V lost 5 bases to trimming and J lost 8 bases, with 10 bases between them. The CDR3 has 13 amino acids. The CDR3 DNA reads TGTGCCAGTAGTGCCCCAGGAGATTCACCCCTCCACTTT. Its translation is CASSAPGDSPLHF.

This clonotype was detected only a few times. This chain uses TRBV5-4 with TRBJ2-2, with D maybe TRBD1 (6 bases). V lost 4 bases and J lost 0, with 10 bases in between. This CDR3 region has 15 residues. Germline V gene lookup returns CDR1 SGHNT and CDR2 YYREEE (reference sequence). The CDR3 sequence is CASSARTANTGELFF. CDR3 bases: TGTGCCAGCAGCGCCAGGACAGCGAACACCGGGGAGCTGTTTTTT.

The chain has TRBV27 and TRBJ2-1; 8 bases fit TRBD1. With V trimmed by 4 bases and J by 7 bases, 12 bases remained unmatched. This CDR3 spans 16 amino acids. From germline, CDR1 is MNHEY and CDR2 SMNVEV (reference sequence). In DNA form, the CDR3 reads TGTGCCAGCAGTTCCCATAGCTCGGGACAGGTTAATGAGCAGTTCTTC. Protein product: CASSSHSSGQVNEQFF.

This clonotype rates as large. The chain combines TRBV10-3 with TRBJ2-7; D call uncertain. This CDR3 has 13 amino acids. Trimming cost V 3 bases and J 7 bases, with 13 bases left between them. Germline V CDR1 and CDR2: ENHRY, SYGVKD. For the CDR3, the DNA is TGTGCCATCAGTGAATCACAGTCGTGGGAGCAGTACTTC. Translated, it gives CAISESQSWEQYF.